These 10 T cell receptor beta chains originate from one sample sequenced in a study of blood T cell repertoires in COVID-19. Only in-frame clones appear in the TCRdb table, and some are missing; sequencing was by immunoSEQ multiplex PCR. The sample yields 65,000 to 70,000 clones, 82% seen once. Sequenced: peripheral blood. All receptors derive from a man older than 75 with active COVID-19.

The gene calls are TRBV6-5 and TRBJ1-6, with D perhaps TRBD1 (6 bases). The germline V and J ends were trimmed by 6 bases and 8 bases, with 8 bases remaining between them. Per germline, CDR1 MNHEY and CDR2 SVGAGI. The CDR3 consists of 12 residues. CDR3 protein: CASRQGYSPLHF. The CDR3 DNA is TGTGCCAGCAGACAGGGTTATTCACCCCTCCACTTT.

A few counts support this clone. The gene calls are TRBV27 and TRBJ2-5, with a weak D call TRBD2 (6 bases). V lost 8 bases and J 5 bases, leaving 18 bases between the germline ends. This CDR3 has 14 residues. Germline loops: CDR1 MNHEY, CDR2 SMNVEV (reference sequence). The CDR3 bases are TGTGCCAGCGGGGTTAGCGGCGGGCGTGAGACCCAGTACTTC. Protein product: CASGVSGGRETQYF.

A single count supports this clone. CDR3 nucleotides: TGCGCCAGCAGCCAAGATCGGCGGATTGCCAAAAACATTCAGTACTTC. This sequence encodes CASSQDRRIAKNIQYF. The V call is TRBV4-1, the J call TRBJ2-4, with unresolved D. V was trimmed by 0 bases and J by 1 base, leaving 10 bases between them. The CDR3 contains 16 residues. Germline lookup yields CDR1 MGHRA and CDR2 YSYEKL.

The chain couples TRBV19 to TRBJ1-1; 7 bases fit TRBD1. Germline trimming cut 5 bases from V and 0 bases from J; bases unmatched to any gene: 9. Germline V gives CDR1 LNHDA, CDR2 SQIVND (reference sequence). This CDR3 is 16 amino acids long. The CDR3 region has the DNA TGTGCCAGTAGTCTTAGGACAGGTCAACTGAACACTGAAGCTTTCTTT. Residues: CASSLRTGQLNTEAFF.

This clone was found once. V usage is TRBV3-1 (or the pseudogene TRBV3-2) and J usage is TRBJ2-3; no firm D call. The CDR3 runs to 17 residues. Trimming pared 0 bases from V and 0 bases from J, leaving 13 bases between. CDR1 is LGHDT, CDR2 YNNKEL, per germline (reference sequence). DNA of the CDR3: TGTGCCAGCAGCCAAGAAGAAAATAGCCCAAGCACAGATACGCAGTATTTT. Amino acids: CASSQEENSPSTDTQYF.

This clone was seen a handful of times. CDR3: CASSLVAQASKYSNQPQHF. DNA of the CDR3: TGTGCCAGCAGTTTAGTAGCGCAGGCAAGTAAATATAGCAATCAGCCCCAGCATTTT. The chain is built from TRBV28 and TRBJ1-5; D unclear. The CDR3 is made up of 19 amino acids. Germline loops: CDR1 MDHEN, CDR2 SYDVKM. Deletions cut 2 bases from V and 0 bases from J, with 20 bases between.

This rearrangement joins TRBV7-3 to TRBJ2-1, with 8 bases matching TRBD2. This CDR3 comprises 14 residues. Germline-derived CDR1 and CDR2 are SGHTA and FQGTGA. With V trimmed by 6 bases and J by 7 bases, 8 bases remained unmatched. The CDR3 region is CASRSSGLRNEQFF. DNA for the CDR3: TGTGCCAGCAGGTCTAGCGGGTTGAGAAATGAGCAGTTCTTC.

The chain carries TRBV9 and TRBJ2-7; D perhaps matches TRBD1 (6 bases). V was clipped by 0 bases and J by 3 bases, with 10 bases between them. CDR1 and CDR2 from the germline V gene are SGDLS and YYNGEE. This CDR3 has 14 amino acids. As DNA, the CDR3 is TGTGCCAGCAGCGTAGGTCCAGGGGACTACGAGCAGTACTTC. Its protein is CASSVGPGDYEQYF.

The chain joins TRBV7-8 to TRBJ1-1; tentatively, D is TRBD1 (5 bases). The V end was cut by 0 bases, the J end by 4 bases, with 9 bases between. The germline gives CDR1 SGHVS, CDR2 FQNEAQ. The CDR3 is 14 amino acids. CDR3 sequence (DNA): TGTGCCAGCAGCTTAGCGGGAAGGGGCACTGAAGCTTTCTTT. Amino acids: CASSLAGRGTEAFF.

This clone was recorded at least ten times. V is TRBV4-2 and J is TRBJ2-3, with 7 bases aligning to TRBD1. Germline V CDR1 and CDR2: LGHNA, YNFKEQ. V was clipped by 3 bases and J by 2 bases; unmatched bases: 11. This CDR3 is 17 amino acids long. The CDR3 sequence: CASSQSFRDRATDTQYF. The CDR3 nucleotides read TGTGCCAGCAGCCAGAGCTTCCGGGACAGAGCCACAGATACGCAGTATTTT.